These 2 T cell receptor beta chains originate from one sample sequenced in a study of blood T cell repertoires in COVID-19. Sequenced by immunoSEQ multiplex PCR; TCRdb stores in-frame clones only, minus some. The sample yields approximately 200,000 clones, more than 75% seen once. Sequences were obtained from peripheral blood. All receptors come from a man aged 55 to 70 who had recovered from COVID-19.

This chain connects TRBV27 to TRBJ2-7; 7 bases are shared with TRBD2. The CDR3 runs 15 residues. Trimming took 2 bases from V and 9 from J; bases not matched to a gene: 13. Per germline, CDR1 MNHEY and CDR2 SMNVEV (reference sequence). The CDR3 bases are TGTGCCAGCAGTTTAAGCCCAGCGGGGCTACGTGGGCAGTACTTC. Amino acid sequence: CASSLSPAGLRGQYF.

The rearrangement joins TRBV28 to TRBJ1-2; TRBD1 matches 10 bases. CDR3 size: 14 residues. Germline V gene data show CDR1 as MDHEN and CDR2 as SYDVKM. V trimming: 5 bases; J trimming: 7 bases; junction bases outside the gene matches: 7. The CDR3 nucleotides are TGTGCCAGCAGTGACAGGGGGCGCGGTGGTGGCTACACCTTC. Its translation is CASSDRGRGGGYTF.